The rows below give T cell receptor beta chains drawn from one sample of a study of control samples from healthy donors and cancer patients. Some clones are missing from TCRdb's copy, which holds only in-frame ones; the method was immunoSEQ multiplex PCR. The profile covers fewer than 120,000 clones, with over 75% appearing a single time and around 3.5% taken by the ten largest. The source material was PBMCs. Every receptor here comes from a woman aged 55-70 years with lung cancer. The CDR3 runs from the conserved cysteine through the conserved F or W. Each record gives: V gene, clone size, D gene, J gene, CDR3 protein, CDR3 DNA. D genes are given only for firm matches. Size values are once, few and many counts, or a class for expanded clones, and some rows have none.

v_call: TRBV7-9
clone_size: NA
d_call: NA
j_call: TRBJ1-4
cdr3_aa: CASSLGAAGYNEKLFF
cdr3_nt: TGTGCCAGCAGCTTAGGGGCGGCAGGGTATAATGAAAAACTGTTTTTT

v_call: TRBV20-1
clone_size: NA
d_call: NA
j_call: TRBJ2-7
cdr3_aa: CSAREVYEQYF
cdr3_nt: TGCAGTGCTAGGGAAGTCTACGAGCAGTACTTC

v_call: TRBV7-2
clone_size: NA
d_call: NA
j_call: TRBJ1-1
cdr3_aa: CASSLAPPRLEAFF
cdr3_nt: TGTGCCAGCAGCTTAGCCCCCCCACGCCTGGAAGCTTTCTTT

v_call: TRBV4-1
clone_size: NA
d_call: TRBD2
j_call: TRBJ2-7
cdr3_aa: CASSQDYGGGGATTYEQYF
cdr3_nt: TGCGCCAGCAGCCAAGATTATGGCGGCGGGGGAGCCACAACCTACGAGCAGTACTTC

v_call: TRBV6-6
clone_size: NA
d_call: NA
j_call: TRBJ1-1
cdr3_aa: CASSYAWNTEAFF
cdr3_nt: TGTGCCAGCAGTTACGCGTGGAACACTGAAGCTTTCTTT

v_call: TRBV2
clone_size: NA
d_call: NA
j_call: TRBJ1-2
cdr3_aa: CASRQMTNYGYTF
cdr3_nt: TGTGCCAGCCGACAGATGACTAACTATGGCTACACCTTC

v_call: TRBV9
clone_size: NA
d_call: NA
j_call: TRBJ2-1
cdr3_aa: CASSDAGSPQFF
cdr3_nt: TGTGCCAGCAGCGATGCAGGGTCCCCCCAGTTCTTC

v_call: TRBV18
clone_size: NA
d_call: NA
j_call: TRBJ1-2
cdr3_aa: CASSSRPGPQDYGYTF
cdr3_nt: TGTGCCAGCTCATCCCGCCCGGGCCCCCAGGACTATGGCTACACCTTC

v_call: TRBV19
clone_size: NA
d_call: NA
j_call: TRBJ1-5
cdr3_aa: CASSIGTIILQHF
cdr3_nt: TGTGCCAGTAGTATCGGGACCATTATTCTCCAGCATTTT

v_call: TRBV5-8
clone_size: NA
d_call: TRBD1
j_call: TRBJ1-6
cdr3_aa: CASSSWDRGIPLHF
cdr3_nt: TGTGCCAGCAGCTCGTGGGACAGGGGAATACCCCTCCACTTT

v_call: TRBV12-3/TRBV12-4
clone_size: NA
d_call: TRBD1
j_call: TRBJ1-2
cdr3_aa: CASRFPGQGKNTF
cdr3_nt: TGTGCCAGCAGATTCCCGGGACAGGGAAAGAACACCTTC

v_call: TRBV11-3
clone_size: few
d_call: NA
j_call: TRBJ1-1
cdr3_aa: CASSTGPRAFF
cdr3_nt: TGTGCCAGCAGCACAGGTCCCCGTGCTTTCTTT

v_call: TRBV19
clone_size: NA
d_call: TRBD1
j_call: TRBJ2-7
cdr3_aa: CASSRTGENYEQYF
cdr3_nt: TGTGCCAGTAGTAGGACAGGGGAGAACTACGAGCAGTACTTC

v_call: TRBV5-1
clone_size: NA
d_call: TRBD1
j_call: TRBJ1-1
cdr3_aa: CASSFGTGGLNTEAFF
cdr3_nt: TGCGCCAGCAGCTTCGGGACAGGGGGATTAAACACTGAAGCTTTCTTT

v_call: TRBV7-9
clone_size: NA
d_call: TRBD2
j_call: TRBJ2-3
cdr3_aa: CASSPIGTSGSTDTQYF
cdr3_nt: TGTGCCAGCAGCCCTATCGGGACTAGCGGGAGTACAGATACGCAGTATTTT

v_call: TRBV6-6
clone_size: NA
d_call: NA
j_call: TRBJ1-5
cdr3_aa: CASSYIAGQPQHF
cdr3_nt: TGTGCCAGCAGTTACATAGCGGGTCAGCCCCAGCATTTT

v_call: TRBV10-3
clone_size: NA
d_call: NA
j_call: TRBJ1-5
cdr3_aa: CAISELGTEDQPQHF
cdr3_nt: TGTGCCATCAGTGAGCTCGGGACTGAGGATCAGCCCCAGCATTTT

v_call: TRBV6-1
clone_size: NA
d_call: TRBD2
j_call: TRBJ2-3
cdr3_aa: CASSVLAGKMEDTQYF
cdr3_nt: TGTGCCAGCAGTGTCCTAGCGGGGAAGATGGAAGATACGCAGTATTTT

v_call: TRBV25-1
clone_size: NA
d_call: TRBD1
j_call: TRBJ1-2
cdr3_aa: CASSFTAGQINYGYTF
cdr3_nt: TGTGCCAGCAGTTTTACTGCGGGACAGATTAACTATGGCTACACCTTC

v_call: TRBV4-1
clone_size: NA
d_call: NA
j_call: TRBJ1-5
cdr3_aa: CASSQDLIRSPLAQHF
cdr3_nt: TGCGCCAGCAGCCAAGATTTAATTAGGTCCCCTCTGGCCCAGCATTTT

v_call: TRBV18
clone_size: NA
d_call: TRBD2
j_call: TRBJ2-1
cdr3_aa: CASSPHSLAGDGSSYNEQFF
cdr3_nt: TGTGCCAGCTCACCACATTCACTAGCGGGGGACGGGAGCTCCTACAATGAGCAGTTCTTC

v_call: TRBV6-5
clone_size: NA
d_call: NA
j_call: TRBJ1-3
cdr3_aa: CASKDFSRSGNTIYF
cdr3_nt: TGTGCCAGCAAGGACTTTTCACGCTCTGGAAACACCATATATTTT

v_call: TRBV7-9
clone_size: NA
d_call: TRBD1
j_call: TRBJ1-1
cdr3_aa: CASSLARGTGVTEAFF
cdr3_nt: TGTGCCAGCAGCTTAGCGCGTGGGACAGGGGTAACTGAAGCTTTCTTT

v_call: TRBV9
clone_size: NA
d_call: NA
j_call: TRBJ2-5
cdr3_aa: CASSVGVQQETQYF
cdr3_nt: TGTGCCAGCAGCGTAGGGGTACAGCAAGAGACCCAGTACTTC

v_call: TRBV2
clone_size: NA
d_call: TRBD1
j_call: TRBJ2-7
cdr3_aa: CASSEEGTGPYEQYF
cdr3_nt: TGTGCCAGCAGTGAAGAAGGGACAGGGCCCTACGAGCAGTACTTC

v_call: TRBV30
clone_size: NA
d_call: NA
j_call: TRBJ1-1
cdr3_aa: CAWSVGGRNTEAFF
cdr3_nt: TGTGCCTGGAGTGTAGGAGGCAGGAACACTGAAGCTTTCTTT

v_call: TRBV18
clone_size: once
d_call: NA
j_call: TRBJ1-4
cdr3_aa: CASSGVLQNNEKLFF
cdr3_nt: TGTGCCAGCTCAGGCGTTCTCCAGAATAATGAAAAACTGTTTTTT

v_call: TRBV30
clone_size: NA
d_call: NA
j_call: TRBJ1-2
cdr3_aa: CAWNRDRFGGYGYTF
cdr3_nt: TGTGCCTGGAACCGAGACAGGTTTGGGGGGTATGGCTACACCTTC